One sample yielded the 11 T cell receptor beta chains listed below, sequenced in a study of T cells in Graves' hyperthyroidism and ophthalmopathy. Amplification of TCR beta CDR3 regions was performed using RNA transcripts as template. Using the HTBI primer set, a first-round RT-PCR was run on the TCR CDR3. TCRdb passed the multiplex PCR reads through MiXCR, listing each CDR3 protein once. The sample carries 400,000 to 500,000 distinct CDR3 sequences, 14% to 15% recorded once. Input material: blood. The receptors here all came from a man between 18 and 35 years old with Graves' ophthalmopathy.

The rearrangement uses TRBV19 and TRBJ1-1, with TRBD1 as a possible D gene (5 bases). This CDR3 has 13 amino acids. Trimming cost V 6 bases and J 1 base, with 9 bases left between them. The germline gives CDR1 LNHDA, CDR2 SQIVND (reference sequence). The CDR3 sequence is CASSKTANTEAFF. The CDR3 DNA sequence: TGTGCCAGTAGCAAGACAGCGAACACTGAAGCTTTCTTT.

The CDR3 sequence: CASSLSSSGGVSEAFF. The CDR3 DNA reads TGTGCCAGCAGTTTATCTTCATCCGGGGGGGTTTCTGAAGCTTTCTTT. This rearrangement joins TRBV27 to TRBJ1-1; possible D gene TRBD1, 5 bases. Trimming pared 0 bases from V and 6 bases from J, leaving 17 bases between. The CDR3 is 16 amino acids. CDR1 and CDR2 (germline): MNHEY, SMNVEV (reference sequence).

In its sample, this clonotype was seen a few times. The chain carries TRBV5-1 and TRBJ2-7, with no clear D. V was trimmed by 2 bases and J by 5 bases, leaving 8 bases between them. In germline, CDR1 is SGHRS, CDR2 YFSETQ. This CDR3 region has 12 residues. The CDR3 protein is CASSFRWDEQYF. The CDR3, as DNA: TGCGCCAGCAGCTTTAGGTGGGACGAGCAGTACTTC.

This clonotype was observed a few times. The chain couples TRBV25-1 to TRBJ1-1; the match to TRBD1 covers 11 bases. The CDR3 length is 14 residues. CDR1 and CDR2 (germline): MGHDK, SYGVNS. The V and J ends lost 7 bases and 5 bases, in that order; junction bases with no gene match: 6. The CDR3 DNA reads as TGTGCCAGCAAACGGACAGGGGGCGAGACTGAAGCTTTCTTT. This gives the protein CASKRTGGETEAFF. Using reference TRBV25-1 and TRBJ1-1 for the parts outside the CDR3, the full variable domain is EADIYQTPRYLVIGTGKKITLECSQTMGHDKMYWYQQDPGMELHLIHYSYGVNSTEKGDLSSESTVSRIRTEHFPLTLESARPSHTSQYLCASKRTGGETEAFFGQGTRLTVV.

The genes are TRBV27 and TRBJ2-1; 7 nucleotides align to TRBD1. Germline lookup yields CDR1 MNHEY and CDR2 SMNVEV (reference sequence). The CDR3 runs 14 residues. Trimming removed 2 bases from V and 6 bases from J; junction bases left unmatched: 4. DNA for the CDR3: TGTGCCAGCAGTTTAGTGGGGACAGCCAATGAGCAGTTCTTC. This encodes CASSLVGTANEQFF.

This clonotype was counted at least ten times. V usage is TRBV12-3 or TRBV12-4 and J usage is TRBJ2-2; 7 positions match TRBD1. The CDR3 runs to 16 residues. The V segment lost 3 bases and the J segment 0 bases; nucleotides outside the gene matches: 4. In DNA form, the CDR3 reads TGTGCCAGCAGTTTCGAGACAGGGTCGAACACCGGGGAGCTGTTTTTT. The encoded protein is CASSFETGSNTGELFF.

Notes on this clonotype: With a much larger clone just one base away, this may be a read error. This rearrangement joins TRBV6-2 or TRBV6-3 to TRBJ2-7; D may correspond to TRBD1 or TRBD2 (5 bases each). In germline, CDR1 is MNHEY, CDR2 SVGEGT. The CDR3 runs 17 residues. V was trimmed by 0 bases and J by 1 base, leaving 16 bases between them. As DNA, the CDR3 is TGTGCCAGCAGTTACTCTCCAACCGGGGCAGGGTCCTACGAGCAGTACTTC. Translating gives CASSYSPTGAGSYEQYF.

This chain connects TRBV19 to TRBJ2-7; 10 positions match TRBD1. The CDR3 consists of 15 residues. Germline V lookup: CDR1 LNHDA, CDR2 SQIVND (reference sequence). With V trimmed by 6 bases and J by 5 bases, 10 bases remained unmatched. The CDR3 loop is CASSSDRGRVDEQYF. The CDR3 nucleotides are TGTGCCAGTAGCTCTGACAGGGGGCGAGTGGACGAGCAGTACTTC.

This clonotype was observed many times. The chain recombines TRBV5-1 with TRBJ2-5; D may be TRBD2 (5 bases). The CDR3 runs to 13 residues. CDR1 and CDR2 (germline): SGHRS, YFSETQ. The V end lost 5 bases, the J end lost 2 bases, and 10 bases lay between the germline ends. CDR3 in amino acids: CASSKERQETQYF. The CDR3 DNA reads TGCGCCAGCAGTAAGGAGCGGCAAGAGACCCAGTACTTC.

The table lists this clonotype with many counts. DNA of the CDR3: TGTGCCAGCAGCTCGGACAGGGGAGAGCAGTACTTC. Protein sequence: CASSSDRGEQYF. The chain combines TRBV7-2 with TRBJ2-7; 9 bases line up with TRBD1. Germline CDR1 is SGHTA and CDR2 is FQGNSA. Germline trimming cut 4 bases from V and 7 bases from J; bases unmatched to any gene: 2. The CDR3 contains 12 residues.

This clonotype was counted a few times. This chain uses TRBV28 with TRBJ1-2; 9 nucleotides agree with TRBD1. The length of the CDR3 is 13 residues. Germline CDR1 MDHEN, CDR2 SYDVKM. With 6 bases clipped from V and 8 bases from J, the junction kept 7 bases outside the gene matches. CDR3 sequence: CASRSTGGGGYTF. The DNA of the CDR3 is TGTGCCAGCAGGTCGACAGGGGGTGGGGGCTACACCTTC.